The rows below give T cell receptor beta chains drawn from one sample of a study of cytomegalovirus exposure and HLA in healthy donors. Sequenced by immunoSEQ multiplex PCR; TCRdb stores in-frame clones only, minus some. The sample has about 130,000 clones; roughly nine tenths are singletons. Sequenced material: PBMCs. The receptors originated from a woman between 18 and 30 years old in good health and CMV-seronegative. Both conserved end residues are part of each CDR3. A D gene is named only where the DNA matches it firmly. Size is omitted from some rows. Given values are once, few, many or a class for expanded clones.

clone_size: -
j_call: TRBJ2-7
v_call: TRBV9
d_call: -
cdr3_nt: TGTGCCAGCAGCGAGGGGGGGGCGGCCGCCTACGAGCAGTACTTC
cdr3_aa: CASSEGGAAAYEQYF

clone_size: -
j_call: TRBJ1-2
v_call: TRBV11-2
d_call: TRBD1
cdr3_nt: TGTGCCAGCAGCCCTACGACAGGGGCGAACTATGGCTACACCTTC
cdr3_aa: CASSPTTGANYGYTF

clone_size: -
j_call: TRBJ1-5
v_call: TRBV7-2
d_call: -
cdr3_nt: TGTGCCAGCAGCAGCTATAGCAATCAGCCCCAGCATTTT
cdr3_aa: CASSSYSNQPQHF

clone_size: many
j_call: TRBJ1-6
v_call: TRBV6-4
d_call: TRBD1
cdr3_nt: TGTGCCAGCAGTGACGGACAGGAAAATTCACCCCTCCACTTT
cdr3_aa: CASSDGQENSPLHF

clone_size: once
j_call: TRBJ1-4
v_call: TRBV7-9
d_call: -
cdr3_nt: TGTGCCAGCAGGAATGGGACACCCGCCCTTGGTGAAAAACTGTTTTTT
cdr3_aa: CASRNGTPALGEKLFF

clone_size: few
j_call: TRBJ2-7
v_call: TRBV7-9
d_call: TRBD1
cdr3_nt: TGTGCCAGCAGCTCGACAGGGTTCTCCTACGAGCAGTACTTC
cdr3_aa: CASSSTGFSYEQYF

clone_size: -
j_call: TRBJ1-3
v_call: TRBV19
d_call: -
cdr3_nt: TGTGCCAGTAGTAGTCTACAGGGATCTGGAAACACCATATATTTT
cdr3_aa: CASSSLQGSGNTIYF

clone_size: -
j_call: TRBJ1-2
v_call: TRBV4-1
d_call: TRBD1
cdr3_nt: TGCGCCAGCAGCCAAGATTCGGCAGGGGGAGCTAACTATGGCTACACCTTC
cdr3_aa: CASSQDSAGGANYGYTF

clone_size: -
j_call: TRBJ1-1
v_call: TRBV19
d_call: -
cdr3_nt: TGTGCCAGTAGTCACTTCGACACTGAAGCTTTCTTT
cdr3_aa: CASSHFDTEAFF

clone_size: -
j_call: TRBJ1-2
v_call: TRBV7-9
d_call: -
cdr3_nt: TGTGCCAGCAGCTTGAGGTTGAATGGCTACACCTTC
cdr3_aa: CASSLRLNGYTF

clone_size: -
j_call: TRBJ2-2
v_call: TRBV5-1
d_call: TRBD1
cdr3_nt: TGCGCCAGCAGCCAAGGACAGGAAGGTTACACCGGGGAGCTGTTTTTT
cdr3_aa: CASSQGQEGYTGELFF

clone_size: -
j_call: TRBJ2-5
v_call: TRBV5-1
d_call: -
cdr3_nt: TGCGCCAGCAGCTTGGACAGGGTCGAAGAGACCCAGTACTTC
cdr3_aa: CASSLDRVEETQYF

clone_size: -
j_call: TRBJ1-4
v_call: TRBV19
d_call: -
cdr3_nt: TGTGCCAGTAGTATACCGGGACTTGGCGAAAAACTGTTTTTT
cdr3_aa: CASSIPGLGEKLFF

clone_size: -
j_call: TRBJ2-3
v_call: TRBV18
d_call: TRBD1
cdr3_nt: TGTGCCAGCTCACCACTATCAGGGGGCGGGCAAGATACGCAGTATTTT
cdr3_aa: CASSPLSGGGQDTQYF

clone_size: -
j_call: TRBJ2-5
v_call: TRBV7-9
d_call: TRBD2
cdr3_nt: TGTGCCAGCAGCTTAGCGGGAGGGGAGACCCAGTACTTC
cdr3_aa: CASSLAGGETQYF

clone_size: once
j_call: TRBJ1-2
v_call: TRBV7-3
d_call: TRBD1
cdr3_nt: TGTGCCAGCAGCTTAAGGCCGGACAGGGGGACCTATGGCTACACCTTC
cdr3_aa: CASSLRPDRGTYGYTF

clone_size: -
j_call: TRBJ1-5
v_call: TRBV5-8
d_call: -
cdr3_nt: TGTGCCAGCAGCTTGGCCTTTTCGGAGCAGCCCCAGCATTTT
cdr3_aa: CASSLAFSEQPQHF

clone_size: once
j_call: TRBJ2-7
v_call: TRBV19
d_call: -
cdr3_nt: TGTGCCAGTAGTATATCGGGCAGGACTTGGGTCGAGCAGTACTTC
cdr3_aa: CASSISGRTWVEQYF

clone_size: -
j_call: TRBJ2-3
v_call: TRBV5-1
d_call: TRBD1
cdr3_nt: TGCGCCAGTAAAATACAGGGGGCAGATAGCACAGATACGCAGTATTTT
cdr3_aa: CASKIQGADSTDTQYF

clone_size: -
j_call: TRBJ2-7
v_call: TRBV10-3
d_call: TRBD2
cdr3_nt: TGTGCCATCAGTGAGACTAAGACCCCCGGGGGGAACGAGCAGTACTTC
cdr3_aa: CAISETKTPGGNEQYF

clone_size: once
j_call: TRBJ2-1
v_call: TRBV6-1
d_call: TRBD1
cdr3_nt: TGTGCCAGCACCATGACAGGGGGCCACTATGAGCAGTTCTTC
cdr3_aa: CASTMTGGHYEQFF

clone_size: -
j_call: TRBJ1-4
v_call: TRBV9
d_call: TRBD1
cdr3_nt: TGTGCCAGCAGCCTACAGGGGATAGATGAAAAACTGTTTTTT
cdr3_aa: CASSLQGIDEKLFF

clone_size: -
j_call: TRBJ2-3
v_call: TRBV5-8
d_call: TRBD2
cdr3_nt: TGTGCCAGCAGCGCGGTTGGGCAGGCGGGGGGCTACACAGATACGCAGTATTTT
cdr3_aa: CASSAVGQAGGYTDTQYF

clone_size: -
j_call: TRBJ1-3
v_call: TRBV25-1
d_call: -
cdr3_nt: TGTGCCAGCAGTGAATCGGGAAACACCATATATTTT
cdr3_aa: CASSESGNTIYF

clone_size: once
j_call: TRBJ2-2
v_call: TRBV6-5
d_call: TRBD1
cdr3_nt: TGTGCCAGCAGCGAACAGGGGTTAGAGACCGGGGAGCTGTTTTTT
cdr3_aa: CASSEQGLETGELFF

clone_size: -
j_call: TRBJ1-1
v_call: TRBV11-2
d_call: -
cdr3_nt: TGTGCCAGCAGCACGAGGGAGGGGTTGGAAGCTTTCTTT
cdr3_aa: CASSTREGLEAFF

clone_size: -
j_call: TRBJ1-4
v_call: TRBV5-8
d_call: -
cdr3_nt: TGTGCCAGCAGAGCCGATGCCACTAATGAAAAACTGTTTTTT
cdr3_aa: CASRADATNEKLFF

clone_size: once
j_call: TRBJ1-1
v_call: TRBV5-1
d_call: TRBD1
cdr3_nt: TGCGCCAGTCGACAGGGGGCCGGTATAGGCACTGAAGCTTTCTTT
cdr3_aa: CASRQGAGIGTEAFF

clone_size: -
j_call: TRBJ2-1
v_call: TRBV6-5
d_call: -
cdr3_nt: TGTGCCAGCAGTTACTCGCGGGACTCCTACAATGGGCAGTTCTTC
cdr3_aa: CASSYSRDSYNGQFF

clone_size: few
j_call: TRBJ2-5
v_call: TRBV10-3
d_call: -
cdr3_nt: TGTGCCATCAGTGGAACGGGGAACAAAGAGACCCAGTACTTC
cdr3_aa: CAISGTGNKETQYF

clone_size: -
j_call: TRBJ2-3
v_call: TRBV5-1
d_call: TRBD1
cdr3_nt: TGCGCCAGCCGGGGACAGCCCAGCACAGATACGCAGTATTTT
cdr3_aa: CASRGQPSTDTQYF

clone_size: -
j_call: TRBJ2-3
v_call: TRBV7-2
d_call: -
cdr3_nt: TGTGCCAGCAGCGGGCTAGGGGAACGGCGAGATACGCAGTATTTT
cdr3_aa: CASSGLGERRDTQYF

clone_size: -
j_call: TRBJ2-7
v_call: TRBV5-1
d_call: TRBD1
cdr3_nt: TGCGCCAGCAGCTTGGACCTGAGGACAGGTATGGGCTACGAGCAGTACTTC
cdr3_aa: CASSLDLRTGMGYEQYF

clone_size: once
j_call: TRBJ1-1
v_call: TRBV6-5
d_call: -
cdr3_nt: TGTGCCAGCAAGGAGGGAGACACTGAAGCTTTCTTT
cdr3_aa: CASKEGDTEAFF

clone_size: -
j_call: TRBJ2-1
v_call: TRBV5-1
d_call: -
cdr3_nt: TGCGCCAGTGGCGCCATCGGGGTTTCCTACAATGAGCAGTTCTTC
cdr3_aa: CASGAIGVSYNEQFF

clone_size: -
j_call: TRBJ1-1
v_call: TRBV5-7
d_call: -
cdr3_nt: TGTGCCAGCAGCCGGACTGAAGCTTTCTTT
cdr3_aa: CASSRTEAFF

clone_size: -
j_call: TRBJ2-1
v_call: TRBV7-9
d_call: TRBD1
cdr3_nt: TGTGCCAGCAGCGACCCCGGGACAGCCTACAATGAGCAGTTCTTC
cdr3_aa: CASSDPGTAYNEQFF

clone_size: -
j_call: TRBJ2-5
v_call: TRBV5-1
d_call: TRBD2
cdr3_nt: TGCGCCAGCAGCGTAACGGGGGGGATCAAAGAGACCCAGTACTTC
cdr3_aa: CASSVTGGIKETQYF

clone_size: -
j_call: TRBJ1-5
v_call: TRBV5-8
d_call: -
cdr3_nt: TGTGCCAGCAGCTTGTTCTCCACCCGGGGCAATCAGCCCCAGCATTTT
cdr3_aa: CASSLFSTRGNQPQHF

clone_size: few
j_call: TRBJ1-5
v_call: TRBV2
d_call: TRBD1
cdr3_nt: TGTGCCAGCAGTATGGGACAGCTATATAGCAATCAGCCCCAGCATTTT
cdr3_aa: CASSMGQLYSNQPQHF

clone_size: -
j_call: TRBJ2-5
v_call: TRBV7-2
d_call: TRBD2
cdr3_nt: TGTGCCAGCAGCCCACGGGGACTAGCGGGGGAGACCCAGTACTTC
cdr3_aa: CASSPRGLAGETQYF

clone_size: -
j_call: TRBJ1-6
v_call: TRBV6-5
d_call: -
cdr3_nt: TGTGCCAGCAGTTACGACGGACAGAATTCACCCCTCCACTTT
cdr3_aa: CASSYDGQNSPLHF

clone_size: -
j_call: TRBJ2-5
v_call: TRBV18
d_call: TRBD2
cdr3_nt: TGTGCCAGCTCACTGACTAGCGGGCAAGAGACCCAGTACTTC
cdr3_aa: CASSLTSGQETQYF

clone_size: -
j_call: TRBJ2-7
v_call: TRBV29-1
d_call: -
cdr3_nt: TGCAGCGTCTCCCCCGGGGGATGGGAGCAGTACTTC
cdr3_aa: CSVSPGGWEQYF

clone_size: -
j_call: TRBJ1-1
v_call: TRBV5-8
d_call: TRBD1
cdr3_nt: TGTGCCAGCAGCCTGGACTCACCCGGGACAGGGAACTGGAACACTGAAGCTTTCTTT
cdr3_aa: CASSLDSPGTGNWNTEAFF